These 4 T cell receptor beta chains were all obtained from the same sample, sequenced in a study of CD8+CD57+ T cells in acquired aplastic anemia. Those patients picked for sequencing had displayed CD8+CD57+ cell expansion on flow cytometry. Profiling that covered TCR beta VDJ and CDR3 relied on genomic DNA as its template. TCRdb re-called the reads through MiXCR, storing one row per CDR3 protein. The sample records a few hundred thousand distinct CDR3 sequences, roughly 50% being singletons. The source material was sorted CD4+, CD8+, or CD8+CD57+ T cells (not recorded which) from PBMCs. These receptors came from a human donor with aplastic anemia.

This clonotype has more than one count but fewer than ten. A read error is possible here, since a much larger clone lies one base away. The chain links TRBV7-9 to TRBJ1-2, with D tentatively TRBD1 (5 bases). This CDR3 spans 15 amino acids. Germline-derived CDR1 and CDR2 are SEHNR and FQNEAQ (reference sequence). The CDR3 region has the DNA TGTACCAGCAGCTCGAGAAGTGCCCAGGGAGATGGCTACACCTTC. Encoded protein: CTSSSRSAQGDGYTF.

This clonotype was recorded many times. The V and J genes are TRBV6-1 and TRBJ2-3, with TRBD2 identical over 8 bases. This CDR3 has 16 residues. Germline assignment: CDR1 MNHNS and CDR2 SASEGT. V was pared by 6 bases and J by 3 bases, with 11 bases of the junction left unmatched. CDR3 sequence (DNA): TGTGCCAGCAGGGGTATGGGACTAGTCCGTACAGATACGCAGTATTTT. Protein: CASRGMGLVRTDTQYF.

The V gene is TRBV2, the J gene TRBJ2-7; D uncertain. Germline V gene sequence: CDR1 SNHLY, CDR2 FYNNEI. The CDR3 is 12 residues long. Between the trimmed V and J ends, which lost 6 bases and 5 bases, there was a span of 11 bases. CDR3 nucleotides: TGTGCCAGCAGGGTTTCGATCAACGAGCAGTACTTC. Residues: CASRVSINEQYF.

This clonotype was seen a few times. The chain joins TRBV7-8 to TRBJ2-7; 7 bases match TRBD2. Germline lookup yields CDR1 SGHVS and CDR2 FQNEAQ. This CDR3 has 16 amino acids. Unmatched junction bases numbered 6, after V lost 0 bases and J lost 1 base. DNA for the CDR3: TGTGCCAGCAGCTTAGCAGCGGGACTTGGGTCCTACGAGCAGTACTTC. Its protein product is CASSLAAGLGSYEQYF.